This T cell receptor (beta chain) was identified during a study of blood T cell repertoires in COVID-19. At the level of the study: Collection of acute and convalescent COVID-19 samples took place in the United States, Italy and Spain.

TCRdb's table, derived via immunoSEQ multiplex PCR, lists solely in-frame clones and lacks some. The table records 100,000 or so clones, 65% to 80% of them present only once. The junction had 8 bases not matched to a gene; V was cut back by 5 bases and J by 2 bases. Germline CDR1 and CDR2: SEHNR and FQNEAQ (reference sequence). The CDR3 has 16 amino acids. This TCR came from a woman between 65 and 79 years old with acute or convalescent COVID-19. The chain is built from TRBV7-9 and TRBJ1-5; 8 bases agree with TRBD1. The sequenced material came from peripheral blood. The CDR3 loop is CASSVGTGLRNQPQHF. CDR3 nucleotide sequence: TGTGCCAGCAGCGTCGGGACAGGACTACGCAATCAGCCCCAGCATTTT.